This T cell receptor (beta chain) comes out of a study of cytomegalovirus exposure and HLA in healthy donors (dated by TCRdb to about 2017). About the study as a whole: An earlier analysis of several hundred of the donors reported 276 Gb of sequence data and about 120 million unique TCR beta sequences obtained from around 170 million T cells. An early release covering 500 to 750 HLA-typed donors comprised approximately 290 gigabases of sequencing data and roughly 85 million unique TCR sequences. Of the approximately 400 genotyped donors, 65% to 90% fell in the genetic ancestry cluster associated with self-reported Caucasian donors. The aim of the study was to test whether cataloging public T cell receptors could identify signatures of past pathogen exposure. Using immunosequencing, the study profiled T cell repertoires from 500 to 800 subjects and related those repertoires to cytomegalovirus serostatus. Along with the approximately 620-subject first cohort, a separate validation cohort of 120 different subjects was used. High-throughput TCR immunosequencing, statistical association of individual TCRs with disease status, and machine learning were combined to predict cytomegalovirus infection status. In a later analysis, previously published TCR beta repertoires from 500 to 750 donors were re-analyzed and high-resolution HLA genotyping was added so that TCR occurrence patterns could be studied. Rather than drawing on any new phenotypic data, the later analysis identified candidate immune exposures from TCR beta sequences and the way those sequences occurred across donors. To decide whether each TCR beta V gene segment behaved as functional or pseudogenic, an earlier analysis of 587 of the donors relied on high-throughput TCR beta sequencing. Donor age, sex, ethnicity and CMV serostatus were compiled alongside the repertoire data. A later genetic analysis took genome-wide SNP genotypes for about 65% of the 666 donors and used that subset as a discovery cohort. Every discovery cohort repertoire had been produced on one sequencing platform. Both class I and class II loci were covered by HLA typing, at four-digit resolution. Typing coverage differed by locus: A, B, C, DRB1 and DQB1 were typed in roughly 629-630 donors, DQA1 in around 500, DPA1 in 600 to 610, and DPB1 in just under 490. Because of strong linkage in the cohort, five DR-DQ haplotypes were treated as single units for association and clustering. Among roughly 400 genotyped donors of the cohort, an average of approximately 220,000 unique TCR beta nucleotide sequences was sequenced per donor, of which about 18% were non-productive. Broad study findings and their caveats: Correlated functional status among segregating V segments might be attributable to linkage disequilibrium, but an unknown experimental factor could not be ruled out. It was suggested by the authors that the approach could potentially be generalized to other disease states and immunological phenotypes. A later analysis found that TCR association rates varied across HLA loci, with DRB1 alleles showing the most associated TCRs and HLA-C alleles the fewest. In a later analysis, several top co-occurrence clusters were reported to appear linked to parvovirus B19, influenza, CMV and Epstein-Barr virus. Sequencing depth was assumed to be roughly uniform across donors in the presence/absence analyses, though that assumption may not hold. This cohort had only TCR beta chains sequenced, and the lack of alpha or paired-chain data limited which features could be detected. A further reported finding was that TCR beta sequences accurately predicted the HLA-A and HLA-B alleles for most subjects in the first cohort. A later analysis associated around 16,000 TCR beta sequences with specific HLA alleles at a false discovery rate of 0.05. In vitro tests confirmed that a few of the cytomegalovirus-associated TCR beta chains recognize cytomegalovirus antigens. A total of fewer than 200 TCR beta chains were listed by the study as associated with cytomegalovirus. The only immune exposure information available for the cohort was CMV serostatus. An earlier analysis of 450 to 750 of the donors showed that most TCR beta V segments appeared in productive rearrangements either about 87% or about 30% of the time, which broadly matched IMGT annotations. While some public TCRs were present in many individuals, most TCR sequences turned up only very rarely across donors. A cluster of highly shared sequence variants was judged likely to be a technical artifact of the sequencing pipeline. Because some donors lacked HLA typing at each locus, the association tests relied only on the typed subset. A later genetic analysis associated a missense DCLRE1C variant with V-gene and J-gene trimming of TCR beta chains, and an independent cohort replicated the association. In a later analysis, HLA-associated TCR beta chains were found to be more clonally expanded and to have lower generation probabilities than equally common non-associated chains. Cytomegalovirus status was reported to be diagnosed by the classifier with high specificity and sensitivity in both the original and validation cohorts. Some IMGT-functional V segments, including TRBV6-2 and TRBV6-3, could not be told apart with the 87-base-pair reads, so those segments were excluded. The earlier analysis of around 600 of the donors excluded some 16 rarely observed V segments, including chromosome 9 orphons, because counts were too low. Most CMV-associated TCR beta chains appeared to be HLA-restricted in a later analysis, and the HLA associations seemed to be driven largely by CMV exposure. Strong co-occurrence of HLA alleles, especially DR and DQ, made assigning TCR associations to individual alleles difficult. A later genetic analysis reported fewer N-insertions in productive TCRs among donors in an Asian-associated ancestry cluster than the roughly 620-donor mean.

Points on this clone: Its binding antigen is unknown.

Preparation of the library involved the immunoSEQ multiplex PCR assay. A mixture of 60 forward primers for TCR Vbeta segments and 13 reverse primers for TCR Jbeta segments was used in the multiplex PCR. Amplification of the CDR3 region of rearranged TCR beta genes was performed with a multiplex PCR assay on genomic DNA. The amplified TCR beta libraries were sequenced on the Illumina HiSeq System as 87-base-pair reads. Regarding the original processing steps: Across the 500 to 700 repertoires, a later analysis counted some 80 million unique TCR beta chains, about 10 million of which were shared by at least two donors. Raw reads were error-corrected and collapsed into unique sequences with a nearest-neighbor algorithm that merged closely related sequences to remove PCR and sequencing errors. Alignment of CDR3 sequences to IMGT reference sequences was used to assign V, D and J gene segments. For a sequence to be retained, a match of at least six nucleotides was required to both a V gene segment and a J gene segment. A rearrangement counted as productive if the CDR3 had no stop codons and remained in frame with V and J, and every other rearrangement counted as non-productive. CDR3 was defined by IMGT convention, running from the second conserved V-encoded cysteine to the conserved J-encoded phenylalanine. Sequences without an unambiguous match to a single V gene segment were excluded from the earlier analysis of over 500 of the donors. In an earlier analysis of several hundred of the donors, a V segment was called functional when productive rearrangements were above 56.7%, and segregating when the standard deviation between donors exceeded 5%. A statistical classification framework was built to diagnose cytomegalovirus status from the catalog of TCR beta chain sequences. In a later analysis, TCR nucleotide sequences were compared against IMGT/GENE-DB human TR gene sequences so that V and J genes could be assigned. Using the TCRdist pipeline, a later analysis assigned CDR3 sequences along with most-parsimonious VDJ recombination scenarios. In a later analysis, each TCR beta chain was defined by its CDR3 amino acid sequence together with its V-gene family, and reads without a unique V-gene family were excluded. To address suspected cross-contamination and a sequencing artifact, a later analysis removed roughly 580 highly shared, low-generation-probability nucleotide sequences. In a later analysis, a clonal expansion index was calculated for each public chain from normalized within-repertoire ranks of inferred template counts. A later analysis computed generation probabilities with a VDJ recombination model fitted to out-of-frame rearrangements, and checked the results against IGoR. A later analysis scored TCR-TCR, TCR-HLA and TCR-CMV co-occurrence with hypergeometric tests, applying a repertoire-size bias correction to TCR pairs. In a later analysis, false discovery rates were estimated by permuting HLA or CMV assignments 20 times. In a later analysis, co-occurring TCRs were grouped with DBSCAN, and TCRdist sequence similarity was added when clustering was performed within HLA-allele-positive subsets. Co-occurrence clustering excluded repertoires with fewer than 30,000 or more than 120,000 public chains, plus five with anomalous nucleotide sharing. TCRdb retrieved this table from immuneACCESS and kept in-frame rearrangements only. Not all clones are present; in checked studies, unresolved V genes account for under half, and no reason is known for the remainder. The DNA gave D and trimming, while V, J and clone size come from that table. This sample's records show 150,000 to 200,000 clones. Clones ranked in the top ten supply 6.5% of the sample.

V and J are truncated by 2 bases and 1 base respectively, leaving an intervening sequence of 11 bases. CDR1 and CDR2, looked up from the germline V gene, are SGDLS and YYNGEE. Counted from cysteine to phenylalanine, this CDR3 has 15 amino acids. The DNA shown is the 45-base CDR3, in frame from base 1. The cohort comprised several hundred healthy bone marrow donors. At the time of sampling, every cohort member was nominally healthy, though immune exposures that went unrecorded were likely present. The donor tested CMV seronegative and was one of the 352 seronegative cohort members. Every donor gave a peripheral blood sample, and the peripheral blood mononuclear cells from that sample were used for TCR beta sequencing. The Qiagen DNeasy Blood Extraction Kit was used to extract genomic DNA from the blood cell samples.

This clonotype originated in a man aged 30 to 45 in good health and CMV-seronegative. Here the chain combines TRBV9 and TRBJ2-3; the D gene is perhaps TRBD2, on 6 matching bases. Sequencing input: PBMCs. This receptor has the CDR3 CASSVAGTGTDTQYF. Read as DNA, the sequence is TGTGCCAGCAGCGTTGCCGGGACTGGCACAGATACGCAGTATTTT.